These 8 T cell receptor beta chains share one sample of origin, sequenced in a study of vaccination and CD4 T cells after COVID-19. These TCRs' antigens remain unknown. Treatment given: roughly 11-day PBMC culture with coronavirus spike peptide pools or control peptides (ViraFEST assay). The unexposed donor gave CD4+ T cells before the COVID-19 pandemic (2011-2018). At the Johns Hopkins FTIC core, DNA taken from cultured CD4+ T cells was sequenced by way of the Oncomine TCR Beta short-read assay. TCRdb re-called the PCR reads with MiXCR, one entry per CDR3 protein. Of several thousand distinct CDR3 sequences listed, about 55% are singletons. The sample consisted of CD4+ T cells from blood, cultured in vitro. All receptors come from a human donor in good health.

This chain joins TRBV2 and TRBJ2-1; D is uncertain. Germline V CDR1 and CDR2: SNHLY, FYNNEI. Trimming took 4 bases from V and 6 from J, leaving 13 bases between them. The CDR3 spans 14 residues. In DNA, the CDR3 is TGTGCCAGCAGTGTGTCCCAGTACGGCAATGAGCAGTTCTTC. Its protein product is CASSVSQYGNEQFF.

This clonotype was counted between two and nine times. This rearrangement joins TRBV21-1 to TRBJ1-1. TRBV21-1 counts as a pseudogene. The CDR3 is made up of 12 amino acids. CDR3 residues: CASATMNTEAFF. The CDR3 bases are TGTGCCAGCGCCACCATGAACACTGAAGCTTTCTTT.

The gene calls are TRBV5-1 and TRBJ1-6, with 7 positions matching TRBD1. Germline-derived CDR1 and CDR2 are SGHRS and YFSETQ. There are 14 residues in the CDR3. Unmatched junction bases numbered 7, after V lost 4 bases and J lost 9 bases. CDR3 amino acids: CASSPGQRGSPLHF. CDR3 sequence (DNA): TGCGCCAGCAGCCCGGGACAGAGGGGTTCACCCCTCCACTTT.

The rearrangement uses TRBV15 and TRBJ2-5; D may correspond to TRBD1 or TRBD2 (5 bases each). This CDR3 has 11 residues. Germline values: CDR1 LNHNV, CDR2 YYDKDF (reference sequence). In DNA form, the CDR3 reads TGTGCGGCAGGGACCCAAGAGACCCAGTACTTC. Its translation: CAAGTQETQYF.

The CDR3 region is CSARQSSGNTIYF. In DNA form, the CDR3 reads TGCAGCGCTAGACAGAGCTCTGGAAACACCATATATTTT. V gene TRBV29-1 combines with J gene TRBJ1-3; a possible D gene is TRBD1 (5 bases). Trimming shortened V by 7 bases and J by 0 bases, and 10 bases separated the two germline ends. The CDR3 runs 13 residues. CDR1 is SQVTM and CDR2 is ANQGSEA in the germline V gene.

V gene TRBV20-1 combines with J gene TRBJ1-3; D gene uncertain. Trimming left V 5 bases short and J 1 base short, with 18 bases between. The CDR3 runs 16 residues. Germline V gene lookup returns CDR1 DFQATT and CDR2 SNEGSKA (reference sequence). DNA for the CDR3: TGCAGTGCTGGTCATTCAAACTCCCGATCTGGAAACACCATATATTTT. Translating it yields CSAGHSNSRSGNTIYF.

The chain couples TRBV10-3 to TRBJ1-2; no reliable D call. The CDR3 totals 19 residues. V was shortened by 3 bases and J by 1 base, with 24 bases between the two germline ends. CDR1 is ENHRY, CDR2 SYGVKD, per germline. The CDR3 sequence is CAISDQSSGKGLGNYGYTF. The CDR3 DNA reads as TGTGCCATCAGTGACCAATCCTCCGGGAAGGGTCTGGGTAACTATGGCTACACCTTC.

The rearrangement uses TRBV12-3 or TRBV12-4 and TRBJ2-7; 12 bases align to TRBD2. V dropped 5 bases and J dropped 5; count of bases not matched to a gene: 10. There are 16 residues in the CDR3. The CDR3 is CASSGGRLAGAHEQYF. The CDR3 nucleotides are TGTGCCAGCAGTGGGGGCAGACTAGCGGGAGCCCACGAGCAGTACTTC.